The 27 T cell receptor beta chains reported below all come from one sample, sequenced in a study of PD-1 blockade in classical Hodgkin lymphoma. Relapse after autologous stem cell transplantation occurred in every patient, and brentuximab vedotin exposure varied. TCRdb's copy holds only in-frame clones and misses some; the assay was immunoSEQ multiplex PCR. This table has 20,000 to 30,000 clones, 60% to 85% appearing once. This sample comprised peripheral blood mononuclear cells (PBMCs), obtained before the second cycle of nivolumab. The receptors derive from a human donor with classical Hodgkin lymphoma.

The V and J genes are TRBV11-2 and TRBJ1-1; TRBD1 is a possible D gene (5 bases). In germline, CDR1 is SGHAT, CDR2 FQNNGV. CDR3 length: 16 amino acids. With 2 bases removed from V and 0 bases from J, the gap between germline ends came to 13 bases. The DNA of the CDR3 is TGTGCCAGCAGCTTACGTTTTGGGACTGTGAACACTGAAGCTTTCTTT. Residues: CASSLRFGTVNTEAFF.

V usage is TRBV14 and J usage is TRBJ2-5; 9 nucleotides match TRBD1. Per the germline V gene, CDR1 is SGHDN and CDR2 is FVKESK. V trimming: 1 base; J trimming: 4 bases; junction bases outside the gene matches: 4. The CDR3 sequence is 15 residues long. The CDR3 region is CASSQGDRVGETQYF. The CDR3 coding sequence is TGTGCCAGCAGCCAAGGGGACAGGGTCGGAGAGACCCAGTACTTC.

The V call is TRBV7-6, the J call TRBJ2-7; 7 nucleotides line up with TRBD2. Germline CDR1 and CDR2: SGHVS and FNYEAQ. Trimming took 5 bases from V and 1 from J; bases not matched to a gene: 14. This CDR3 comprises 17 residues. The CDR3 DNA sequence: TGTGCCAGCAGCCCACTGGGGGGGACCATCGCATCCTACGAGCAGTACTTC. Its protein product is CASSPLGGTIASYEQYF.

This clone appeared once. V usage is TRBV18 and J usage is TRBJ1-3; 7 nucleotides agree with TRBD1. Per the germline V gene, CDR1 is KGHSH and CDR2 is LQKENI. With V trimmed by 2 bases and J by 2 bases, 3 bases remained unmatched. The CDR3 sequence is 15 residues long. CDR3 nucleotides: TGTGCCAGCTCACCAACTACAGGGGCTGGAAACACCATATATTTT. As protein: CASSPTTGAGNTIYF. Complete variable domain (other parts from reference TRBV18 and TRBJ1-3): NAGVMQNPRHLVRRRGQEARLRCSPMKGHSHVYWYRQLPEEGLKFMVYLQKENIIDESGMPKERFSAEFPKEGPSILRIQQVVRGDSAAYFCASSPTTGAGNTIYFGEGSWLTVV.

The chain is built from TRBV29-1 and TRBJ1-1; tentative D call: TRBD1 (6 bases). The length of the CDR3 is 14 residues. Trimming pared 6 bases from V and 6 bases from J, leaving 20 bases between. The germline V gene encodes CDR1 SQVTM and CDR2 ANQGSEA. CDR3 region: CSVPSRGWGPEAFF. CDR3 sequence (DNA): TGCAGCGTACCAAGCAGGGGTTGGGGTCCTGAAGCTTTCTTT.

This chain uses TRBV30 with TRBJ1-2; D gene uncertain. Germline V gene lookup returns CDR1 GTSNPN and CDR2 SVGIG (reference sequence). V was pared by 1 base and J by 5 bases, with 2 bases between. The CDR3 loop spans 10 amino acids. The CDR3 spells CAWSEYGYTF. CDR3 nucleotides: TGTGCCTGGAGTGAGTATGGCTACACCTTC.

This CDR3 is CASLSRGQEPDTQYF. DNA of the CDR3: TGTGCCAGCCTTAGCCGGGGACAAGAACCAGATACGCAGTATTTT. V usage is TRBV6-5 and J usage is TRBJ2-3; tentative D call: TRBD1 (6 bases). Per the germline V gene, CDR1 is MNHEY and CDR2 is SVGAGI. Deletions cut 8 bases from V and 4 bases from J, with 19 bases between. CDR3 length equals 15 residues.

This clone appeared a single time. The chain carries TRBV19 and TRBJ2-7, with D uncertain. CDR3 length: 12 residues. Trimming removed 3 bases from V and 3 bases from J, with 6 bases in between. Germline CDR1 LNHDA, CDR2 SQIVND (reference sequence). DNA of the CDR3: TGTGCCAGTAGTATGGTCAGCTACGAGCAGTACTTC. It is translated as CASSMVSYEQYF.

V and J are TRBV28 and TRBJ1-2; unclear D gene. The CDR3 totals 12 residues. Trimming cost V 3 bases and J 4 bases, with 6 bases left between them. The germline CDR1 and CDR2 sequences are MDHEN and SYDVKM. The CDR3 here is CASSFGPYGYTF. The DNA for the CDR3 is TGTGCCAGCAGTTTTGGGCCCTATGGCTACACCTTC.

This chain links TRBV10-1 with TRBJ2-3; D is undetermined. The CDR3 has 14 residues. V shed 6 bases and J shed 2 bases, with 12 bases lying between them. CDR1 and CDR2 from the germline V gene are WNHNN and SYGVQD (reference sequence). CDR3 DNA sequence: TGCGCCAGCAGCCGACGGAGAAACACAGATACGCAGTATTTT. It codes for CASSRRRNTDTQYF.

The CDR3 nucleotides read TGTGCCAGCAGCCACTGGCGGGAGTGGGACACCGGGGAGCTGTTTTTT. Translating gives CASSHWREWDTGELFF. The rearrangement joins TRBV27 to TRBJ2-2; 7 bases align to TRBD2. Per germline, CDR1 MNHEY and CDR2 SMNVEV (reference sequence). CDR3 length: 16 residues. J was trimmed by 3 bases and V by 6 bases; bases with no gene match: 10.

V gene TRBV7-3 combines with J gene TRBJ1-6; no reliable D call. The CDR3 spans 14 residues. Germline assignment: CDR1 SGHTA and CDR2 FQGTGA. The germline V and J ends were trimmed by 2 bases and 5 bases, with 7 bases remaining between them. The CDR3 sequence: CASSLLRNNSPLHF. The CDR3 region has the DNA TGTGCCAGCAGCTTACTTCGTAATAATTCACCCCTCCACTTT.

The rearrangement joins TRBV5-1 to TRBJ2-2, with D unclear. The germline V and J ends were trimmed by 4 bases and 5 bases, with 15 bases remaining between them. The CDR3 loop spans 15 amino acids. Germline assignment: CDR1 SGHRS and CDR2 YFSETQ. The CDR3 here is CASSRARQATGELFF. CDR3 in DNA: TGCGCCAGCAGCCGCGCCCGCCAGGCAACCGGGGAGCTGTTTTTT.

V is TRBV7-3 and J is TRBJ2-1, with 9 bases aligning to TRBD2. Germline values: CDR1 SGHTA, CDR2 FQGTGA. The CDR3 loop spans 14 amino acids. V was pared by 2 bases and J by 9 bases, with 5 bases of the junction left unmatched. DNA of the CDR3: TGTGCCAGCAGCTTAGTAGTGACTAGCGGTGAGCAGTTCTTC. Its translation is CASSLVVTSGEQFF.

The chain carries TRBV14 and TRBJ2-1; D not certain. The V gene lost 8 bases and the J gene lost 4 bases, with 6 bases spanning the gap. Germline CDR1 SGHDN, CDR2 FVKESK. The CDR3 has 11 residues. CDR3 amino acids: CASGGYNEQFF. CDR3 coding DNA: TGTGCCAGCGGCGGATACAATGAGCAGTTCTTC.

CDR3 residues: CASTRRVSTEAFF. The CDR3 nucleotides read TGTGCCAGCACCCGACGGGTGAGCACTGAAGCTTTCTTT. The chain combines TRBV2 with TRBJ1-1; D unclear. The CDR3 covers 13 residues. Germline CDR1 SNHLY, CDR2 FYNNEI. Trimming removed 7 bases from V and 4 bases from J, with 13 bases in between.

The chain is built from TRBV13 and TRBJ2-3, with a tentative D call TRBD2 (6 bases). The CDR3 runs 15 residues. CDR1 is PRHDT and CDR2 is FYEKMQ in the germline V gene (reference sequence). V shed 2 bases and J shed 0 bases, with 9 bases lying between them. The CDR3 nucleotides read TGTGCCAGCAGCTTATTGGGACTTAGCACAGATACGCAGTATTTT. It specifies CASSLLGLSTDTQYF.

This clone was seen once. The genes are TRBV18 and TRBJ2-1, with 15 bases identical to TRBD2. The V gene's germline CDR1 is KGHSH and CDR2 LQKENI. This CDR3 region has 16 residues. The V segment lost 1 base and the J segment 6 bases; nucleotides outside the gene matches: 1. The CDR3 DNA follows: TGTGCCAGCTCACCACGGACTAGCGGGAGGGGCAATGAGCAGTTCTTC. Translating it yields CASSPRTSGRGNEQFF.

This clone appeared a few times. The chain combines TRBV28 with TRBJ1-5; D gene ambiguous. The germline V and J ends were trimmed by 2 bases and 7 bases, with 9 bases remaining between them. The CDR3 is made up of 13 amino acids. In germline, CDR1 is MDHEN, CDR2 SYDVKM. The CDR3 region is CASSLTRGQPQHF. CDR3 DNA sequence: TGTGCCAGCAGTTTAACCCGGGGACAGCCCCAGCATTTT. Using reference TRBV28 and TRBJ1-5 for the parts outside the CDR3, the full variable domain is DVKVTQSSRYLVKRTGEKVFLECVQDMDHENMFWYRQDPGLGLRLIYFSYDVKMKEKGDIPEGYSVSREKKERFSLILESASTNQTSMYLCASSLTRGQPQHFGDGTRLSIL.

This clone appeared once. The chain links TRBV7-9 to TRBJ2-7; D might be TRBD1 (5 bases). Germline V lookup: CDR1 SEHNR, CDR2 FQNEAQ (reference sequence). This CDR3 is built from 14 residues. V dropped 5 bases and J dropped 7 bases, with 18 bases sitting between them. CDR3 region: CASSSRAGLSEQYF. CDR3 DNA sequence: TGTGCCAGCAGCAGTCGGGCAGGGCTGAGTGAGCAGTACTTC.

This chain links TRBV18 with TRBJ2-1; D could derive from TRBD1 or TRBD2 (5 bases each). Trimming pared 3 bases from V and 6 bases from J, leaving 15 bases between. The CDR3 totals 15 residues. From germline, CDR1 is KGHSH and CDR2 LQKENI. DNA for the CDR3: TGTGCCAGCTCACCCGTTCTCCTGAGGGGCAATGAGCAGTTCTTC. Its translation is CASSPVLLRGNEQFF.

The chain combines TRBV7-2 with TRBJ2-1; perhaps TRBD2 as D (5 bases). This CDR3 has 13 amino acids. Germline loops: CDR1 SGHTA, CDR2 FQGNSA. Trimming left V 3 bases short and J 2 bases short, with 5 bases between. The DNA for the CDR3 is TGTGCCAGCAGCTTCGGGACCTACAATGAGCAGTTCTTC. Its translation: CASSFGTYNEQFF.

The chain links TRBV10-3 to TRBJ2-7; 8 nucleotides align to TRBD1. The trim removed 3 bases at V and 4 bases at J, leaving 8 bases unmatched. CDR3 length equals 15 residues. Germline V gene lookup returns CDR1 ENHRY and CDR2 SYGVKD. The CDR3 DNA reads TGTGCCATCAGTGATGGTCAGGGGGCTTCGTACGAGCAGTACTTC. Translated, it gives CAISDGQGASYEQYF.

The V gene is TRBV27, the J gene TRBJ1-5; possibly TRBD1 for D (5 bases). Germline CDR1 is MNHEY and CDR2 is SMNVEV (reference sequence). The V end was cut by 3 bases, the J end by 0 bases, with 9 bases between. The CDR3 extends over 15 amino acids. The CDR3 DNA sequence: TGTGCCAGCAGTTTCGGGGGGGGTAGCAATCAGCCCCAGCATTTT. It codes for CASSFGGGSNQPQHF.

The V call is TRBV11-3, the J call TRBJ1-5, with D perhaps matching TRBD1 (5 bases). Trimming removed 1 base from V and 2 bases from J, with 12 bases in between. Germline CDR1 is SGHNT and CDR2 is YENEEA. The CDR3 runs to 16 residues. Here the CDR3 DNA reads TGTGCCAGCAGCTTAGTAGTCGACAGCGGCAATCAGCCCCAGCATTTT. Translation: CASSLVVDSGNQPQHF.

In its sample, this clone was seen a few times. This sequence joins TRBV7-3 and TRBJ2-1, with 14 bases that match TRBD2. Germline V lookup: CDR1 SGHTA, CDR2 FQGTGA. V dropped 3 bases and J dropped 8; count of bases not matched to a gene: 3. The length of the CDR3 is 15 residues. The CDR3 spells CASSFQGLAGDEQFF. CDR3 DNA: TGTGCCAGCAGCTTTCAGGGACTAGCGGGAGATGAGCAGTTCTTC.

DNA of the CDR3: TGTGCCAGCAGCTTAATGACGGATGAGCAGTTCTTC. Protein: CASSLMTDEQFF. J is TRBJ2-1 and V is TRBV13; D is unclear. The CDR3 runs 12 residues. V was clipped by 2 bases and J by 8 bases, with 7 bases between them. From germline, CDR1 is PRHDT and CDR2 FYEKMQ (reference sequence).